The clone carrying this T cell receptor beta chain was seen once. In the study's own analysis: Scientists estimated how many nucleated cells there were by amplifying reference gene primers. Method: immunoSEQ multiplex PCR; TCRdb's copy keeps in-frame clones and lacks some. V, J and clone size are those of that table, while D and trimming were read from the DNA. The table shows about 150,000 clones, with 80% to 90% occurring only once. From germline, CDR1 is WNHNN and CDR2 SYGVQD (reference sequence). This CDR3 is built from 12 residues. With V trimmed by 4 bases and J by 12 bases, 5 bases remained unmatched. The data were obtained in a study of blood T cell repertoires in COVID-19.

The source is a woman in her fifties or sixties with acute or convalescent COVID-19. The sample was peripheral blood. V is TRBV10-1 and J is TRBJ1-1, with TRBD1 matching over 10 bases. The CDR3 reads CASSGGQGSPFF. The CDR3 nucleotides read TGCGCCAGCAGTGGGGGACAGGGGAGCCCTTTCTTT.